The entry below gives a single TCR beta chain sequence along with its context. There is no known antigen for this receptor. Qualities for individual bases were not recorded, and no much larger clone is one base off. The data were obtained in a study of blood T cell repertoires in COVID-19 (dated by TCRdb to the early 2020s). Looking at the study overall: The collaborator samples originated in the United States, Italy and Spain and spanned the acute and convalescent phases of COVID-19. The repertoires were released in a freely available public database intended as a resource for research on the immune response to SARS-CoV-2. Subjects who had been exposed to COVID-19, were actively infected with it, or had recovered from it provided the deeply sampled blood TCRbeta repertoires that made up the dataset. Nearly every sample came with metadata listing a de-identified subject ID, COVID-19 status, age in years and sex. The samples were drawn from the first 160 participants of the ongoing ImmuneRACE study and from more than 1,000 subjects provided by 6 global collaborators. Where available, HLA class I and class II types were taken from metadata supplied by the sample provider and were not determined by assay-based typing. The prospective study material was composed of cDNA or gDNA derived from T cells, B-cell-depleted T cells, or PBMCs. On the study overall, not on this receptor specifically: The amount of clinical and demographic metadata varied by source and participant and was provided uncurated.

Enrolling through a virtual design, the prospective study's participants ranged in age from roughly 18 to 90 years and lived across 20 to 25 United States geographic areas. Cohort assignment in the prospective study relied on participant-reported clinical history from a screening survey and a study questionnaire. ImmuneRACE Cohort 3 recovered participants were defined by two consecutive negative NP/OP PCR tests, healthcare professional clearance, or symptom resolution. In the prospective study, whole blood, serum and a nasopharyngeal or oropharyngeal swab were collected from each participant by mobile phlebotomists. Prospective study participants could optionally give additional blood draws and questionnaires over a roughly 2-month period. Blood samples from the prospective study were shipped frozen or at room temperature prior to DNA extraction. TCRbeta CDR3 regions were amplified from genomic DNA by means of the immunoSEQ Assay, a bias-controlled multiplex PCR. The authors processed their data as follows. The number of nucleated cells in each sample was estimated from the amplification of reference gene primers within the assay. Sequence reads were collapsed and filtered to measure the absolute abundance of every unique TCRbeta CDR3 rearrangement. For each sample, productive Simpson clonality was calculated as the square root of Simpson's diversity index across productive rearrangements. In its TCRdb copy, this immuneACCESS table keeps in-frame sequences only and misses some clones. Where compared with another copy, unresolved V genes explain less than half of these, and the others have no known cause. Clone size and V and J calls were adopted from that table, with D and trimming inferred from the DNA. A total of some 490,000 clones appear in this sample, roughly nine tenths of them only once. The top ten clonotypes cover approximately 8% of the sample.

CDR1 and CDR2 are drawn from the germline V gene: MGHRA, YSYEKL. From its cysteine to its phenylalanine, the CDR3 spans 18 amino acids. CDR3 DNA only is kept here, 54 bases in frame from base 1. V lost 4 bases and J lost 4 bases, and the count of bases not matched to a germline gene is 14. The clonotype was recovered from a woman between 55 and 75 years old who had recovered from COVID-19. Sequences were obtained from PBMCs or T cells enriched from blood (not recorded which). The chain joins TRBV4-1 to TRBJ1-3, with 9 bases in between that match TRBD1. The base sequence is TGCGCCAGCAGCCGGATTCACCGACAGGGGGAACTCGGAAACACCATATATTTT. Its coded protein is CASSRIHRQGELGNTIYF.